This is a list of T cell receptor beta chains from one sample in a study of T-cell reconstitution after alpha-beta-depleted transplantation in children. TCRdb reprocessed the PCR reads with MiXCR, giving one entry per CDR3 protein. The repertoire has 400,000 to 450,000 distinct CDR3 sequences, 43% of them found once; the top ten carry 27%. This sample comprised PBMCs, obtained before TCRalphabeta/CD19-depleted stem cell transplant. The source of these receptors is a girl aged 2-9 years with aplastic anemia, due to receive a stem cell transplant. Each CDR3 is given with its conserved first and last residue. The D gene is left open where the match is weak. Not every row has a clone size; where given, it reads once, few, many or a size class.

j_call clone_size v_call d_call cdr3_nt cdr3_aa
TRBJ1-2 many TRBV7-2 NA TGTGCCAGCAGCTTAGGCATCCTCAACTATGGCTACACCTTC CASSLGILNYGYTF
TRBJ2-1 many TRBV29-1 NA TGCAGCGGGATCCTTTACAATGAGCAGTTCTTC CSGILYNEQFF
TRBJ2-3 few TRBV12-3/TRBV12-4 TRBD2 TGTGCCAGCCTTACTAGCGGGGGAACAGATACGCAGTATTTT CASLTSGGTDTQYF
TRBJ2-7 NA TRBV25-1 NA TGTGCCAGCAGTGAATTGGGGGAGGTGGGCCACTACGAGCAGTACTTC CASSELGEVGHYEQYF
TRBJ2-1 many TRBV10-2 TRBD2 TGCGCCAGCACCCCCATAACTAGCGGGATGTGGAGCTCCTACAATGAGCAGTTCTTC CASTPITSGMWSSYNEQFF
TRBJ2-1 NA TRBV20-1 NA TGCAGTGCCCCGACCGTCGACAGGCGAGGCAATGAGCAGTTCTTC CSAPTVDRRGNEQFF
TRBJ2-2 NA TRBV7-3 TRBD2 TGTGCCAGCAGCTTAGGGCGGGAGGCAGGGACCGGGGAGCTGTTTTTT CASSLGREAGTGELFF
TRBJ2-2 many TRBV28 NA TGTGCCAGCAGGTACCGAGGGGAGCTGTTTTTT CASRYRGELFF
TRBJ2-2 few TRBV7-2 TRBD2 TGTGCCAGCAGCTTAGTACTAGCGGCGAACACCGGGGAGCTGTTTTTT CASSLVLAANTGELFF
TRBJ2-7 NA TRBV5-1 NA TGCGCCAGCAGCACCGGACGGAGCTCCTACGAGCAGTACTTC CASSTGRSSYEQYF
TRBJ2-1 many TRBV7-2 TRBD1 TGTGCCAGCAGCCCCAGGACAGGCCTAGTTAAAAATGAGCAGTTCTTC CASSPRTGLVKNEQFF
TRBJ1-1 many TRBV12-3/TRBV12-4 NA TGTGCCAGCAGACCTGACAGACTGAACACTGAAGCTTTCTTT CASRPDRLNTEAFF
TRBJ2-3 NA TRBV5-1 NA TGCGCCAGCAGCTTAGGGCTAACGGCAGATACGCAGTATTTT CASSLGLTADTQYF
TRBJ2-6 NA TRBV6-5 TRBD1 TGTGCCAGCAGTTTTCTCCGGGACAGGGGAAGGTCTGGGGCCAACGTCCTGACTTTC CASSFLRDRGRSGANVLTF
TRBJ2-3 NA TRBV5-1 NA TGCGCCAGCAGCTTGGTAATACCAGATACGCAGTATTTT CASSLVIPDTQYF
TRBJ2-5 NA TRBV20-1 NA TGCAGTACCGCCCCCGGACGACCCAGGGAGGAGACCCAGTACTTC CSTAPGRPREETQYF